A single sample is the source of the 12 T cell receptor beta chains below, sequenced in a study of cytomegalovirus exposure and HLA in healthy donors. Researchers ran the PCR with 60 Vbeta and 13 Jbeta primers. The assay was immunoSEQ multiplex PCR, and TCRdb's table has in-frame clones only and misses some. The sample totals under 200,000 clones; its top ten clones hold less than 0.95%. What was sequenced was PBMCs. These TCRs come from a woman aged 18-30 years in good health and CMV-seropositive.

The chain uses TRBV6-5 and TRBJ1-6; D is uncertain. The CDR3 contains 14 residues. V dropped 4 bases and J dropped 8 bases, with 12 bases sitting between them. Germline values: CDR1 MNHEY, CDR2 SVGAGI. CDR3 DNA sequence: TGTGCCAGCAGTTCGCGGGGTAGGGATTCACCCCTCCACTTT. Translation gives CASSSRGRDSPLHF.

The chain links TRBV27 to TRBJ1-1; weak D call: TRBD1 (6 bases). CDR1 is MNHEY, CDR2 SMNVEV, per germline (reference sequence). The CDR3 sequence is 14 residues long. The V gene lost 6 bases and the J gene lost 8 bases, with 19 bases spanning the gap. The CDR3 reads CASSHPGTGGEAFF. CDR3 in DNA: TGTGCCAGCAGCCACCCCGGAACGGGGGGCGAAGCTTTCTTT.

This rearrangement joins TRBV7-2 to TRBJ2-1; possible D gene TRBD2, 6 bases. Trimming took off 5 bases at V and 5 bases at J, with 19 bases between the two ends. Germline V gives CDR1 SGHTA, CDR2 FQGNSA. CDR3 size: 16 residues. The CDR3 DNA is TGTGCCAGCAGCGCCCAGGGAGGAGCGGCCAACAATGAGCAGTTCTTC. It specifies CASSAQGGAANNEQFF.

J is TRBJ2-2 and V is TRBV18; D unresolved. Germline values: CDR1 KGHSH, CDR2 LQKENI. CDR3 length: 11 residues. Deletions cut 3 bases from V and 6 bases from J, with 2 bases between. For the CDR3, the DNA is TGTGCCAGCTCACCCTCCGGGGAGCTGTTTTTT. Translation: CASSPSGELFF.

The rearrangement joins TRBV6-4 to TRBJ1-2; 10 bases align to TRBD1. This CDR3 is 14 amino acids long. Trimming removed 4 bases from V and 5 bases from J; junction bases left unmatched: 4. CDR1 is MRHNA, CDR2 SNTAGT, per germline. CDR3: CASSGGQGSYGYTF. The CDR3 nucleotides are TGTGCCAGCAGTGGGGGACAGGGGTCTTATGGCTACACCTTC.

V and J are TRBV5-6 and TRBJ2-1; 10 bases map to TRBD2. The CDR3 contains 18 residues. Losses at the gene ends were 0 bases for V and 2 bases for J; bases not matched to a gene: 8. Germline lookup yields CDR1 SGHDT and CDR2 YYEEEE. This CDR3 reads CASSLGSGGSSTYNEQFF. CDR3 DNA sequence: TGTGCCAGCAGCTTGGGTAGCGGGGGGTCATCGACCTACAATGAGCAGTTCTTC.

As DNA, the CDR3 is TGTGCCAGTAGGATTATGACAGGGATGACTGAAGCTTTCTTT. Protein product: CASRIMTGMTEAFF. The chain recombines TRBV19 with TRBJ1-1; 7 nucleotides align to TRBD1. The V and J ends lost 6 bases and 5 bases, in that order; junction bases with no gene match: 9. Germline V gene data show CDR1 as LNHDA and CDR2 as SQIVND (reference sequence). There are 14 residues in the CDR3.

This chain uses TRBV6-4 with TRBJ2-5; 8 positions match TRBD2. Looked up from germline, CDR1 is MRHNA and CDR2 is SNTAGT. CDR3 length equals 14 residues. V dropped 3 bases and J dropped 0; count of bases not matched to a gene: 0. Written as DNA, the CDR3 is TGTGCCAGCAGTGAAGCGGGGGACCAAGAGACCCAGTACTTC. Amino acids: CASSEAGDQETQYF.

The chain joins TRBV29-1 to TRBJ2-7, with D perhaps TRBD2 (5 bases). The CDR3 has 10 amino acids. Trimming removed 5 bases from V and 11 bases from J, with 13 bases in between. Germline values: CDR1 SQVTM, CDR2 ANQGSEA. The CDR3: CSVPPGSEYF. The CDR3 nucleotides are TGCAGCGTTCCTCCGGGGTCGGAGTACTTC.

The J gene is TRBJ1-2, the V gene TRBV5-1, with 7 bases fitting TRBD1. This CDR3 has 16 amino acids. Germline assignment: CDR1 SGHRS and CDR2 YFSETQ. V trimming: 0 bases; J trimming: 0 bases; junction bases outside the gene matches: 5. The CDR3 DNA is TGCGCCAGCAGCTTGGGACAGGGTTTAGCTAACTATGGCTACACCTTC. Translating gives CASSLGQGLANYGYTF.

The CDR3 DNA reads TGCAGCGTTGAAGACCCCCGTAACTATGGCTACACCTTC. Encoded protein: CSVEDPRNYGYTF. The chain carries TRBV29-1 and TRBJ1-2; D gene uncertain. Germline CDR1 SQVTM, CDR2 ANQGSEA. The CDR3 covers 13 residues. Trimming stripped 0 bases from V and 1 base from J, with 6 bases between.

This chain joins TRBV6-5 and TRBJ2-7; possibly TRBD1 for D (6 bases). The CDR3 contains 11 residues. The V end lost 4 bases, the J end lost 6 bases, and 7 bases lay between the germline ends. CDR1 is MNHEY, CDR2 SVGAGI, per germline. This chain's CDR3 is CASSSGVEQYF. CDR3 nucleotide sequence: TGTGCCAGCAGTTCAGGGGTCGAGCAGTACTTC.